The T cell receptor beta chain under discussion was sequenced for a study of OX40 agonist ivuxolimab in advanced cancers. About the study: It was ivuxolimab, an agonistic anti-OX40 (CD134) antibody, that patients were treated with. Every 2 weeks, patients received ivuxolimab intravenously, dosed at 0.01 to 10 mg/kg. Broader study findings: Clonal expansion from baseline to week 6 occurred in both CD4+ and CD8+ T cells. The mean number of expanded clones was higher in CD8+ T cells than in CD4+.

Only in-frame clones appear in the TCRdb table, and some are missing; sequencing was by immunoSEQ multiplex PCR. The sample shows approximately 22,000 clones, more than 75% of them seen only once. There are 13 residues in the CDR3. Germline V lookup: CDR1 MNHNS, CDR2 SASEGT. Trimming left V 6 bases short and J 10 bases short, with 16 bases between. This clone was found once. What it binds is unknown. The source is an adult with an advanced solid tumor such as melanoma, head and neck, liver or kidney cancer. This sample comprised CD4+ or CD8+ T cells sorted from blood, obtained in a trial of the OX40 agonist ivuxolimab. This chain links TRBV6-1 with TRBJ1-5, with a possible D match to TRBD1 (5 bases). In DNA form, the CDR3 reads TGTGCCAGCAGCACAGGAAATCGAATACCCCAGCATTTT. It is translated as CASSTGNRIPQHF.